Listed here are 3 T cell receptor beta chains from one sample, sequenced in a study of Tregs in tolerant kidney transplant recipients. Sequencing was performed with immunoSEQ multiplex PCR; in TCRdb, only in-frame clones are kept and a portion is missing. The sample holds tens of thousands of clones; 91% are singletons and the top ten take 1.6%. Mixed chimerism was transient after nonmyeloablative marrow transplants from related graft donors. The sequencing used CD4+ T cells from blood (PBMCs), collected 24 months after the transplant. The origin of the receptors is a human patient who received a combined kidney and bone marrow transplant. Some T cells may possibly be graft donor cells.

The rearrangement joins TRBV28 to TRBJ2-7; D perhaps matches TRBD1 (6 bases). The CDR3 is 14 residues long. Germline values: CDR1 MDHEN, CDR2 SYDVKM. The V and J ends lost 6 bases and 3 bases respectively, with 15 bases between them. CDR3 protein: CASRPGQNFYEQYF. The CDR3 DNA sequence: TGTGCCAGCAGACCCGGACAGAACTTCTACGAGCAGTACTTC. Filled out from reference TRBV28 and TRBJ2-7, the complete variable domain reads DVKVTQSSRYLVKRTGEKVFLECVQDMDHENMFWYRQDPGLGLRLIYFSYDVKMKEKGDIPEGYSVSREKKERFSLILESASTNQTSMYLCASRPGQNFYEQYFGPGTRLTVT.

The chain carries TRBV28 and TRBJ2-5; TRBD1 matches 7 bases. Germline V lookup: CDR1 MDHEN, CDR2 SYDVKM. The CDR3 length is 12 residues. The V segment lost 8 bases and the J segment 14 bases; nucleotides outside the gene matches: 14. In nucleotides, the CDR3 is TGTGCCAGCCGTGAGGGGGCCGAAGGGTACTACTTC. Its translation: CASREGAEGYYF.

The chain has TRBV6-5 and TRBJ1-4; 9 bases line up with TRBD1. V dropped 7 bases and J dropped 7; count of bases not matched to a gene: 7. Germline assignment: CDR1 MNHEY and CDR2 SVGAGI. The CDR3 is 14 residues long. The CDR3 DNA follows: TGTGCCAGCACCCTGGGGACAGGGAGTGAAAAACTGTTTTTT. The encoded protein is CASTLGTGSEKLFF.